The clone carrying this T cell receptor (beta chain) has more than one count but fewer than ten. Antigen specificity is unknown. For every donor, a draw yielded roughly 10 milliliters of peripheral blood. The data were taken from a study of blood T cells in healthy people across ages. V was shortened by 1 base and J by 12 bases, with 12 bases between the two germline ends. Germline-derived CDR1 and CDR2 are SEHNR and FQNEAQ (reference sequence). The CDR3 totals 12 residues. A second PCR of about 6 to 11 cycles used a sample-barcoded 5' primer and a J-beta primer mix. A single record per CDR3 protein comes from TCRdb applying MiXCR to the 5' RACE reads. The data show hundreds of thousands of distinct CDR3 sequences, about 30% seen once. Notes on the study in general: Those diversity estimates obtained from one million T cells were thought to be underestimates.

The V call is TRBV7-9, the J call TRBJ1-2, with D hard to call. The sequence came from a woman older than 75 in good health. Material for sequencing was blood. CDR3 in amino acids: CASSLGFASHTF. CDR3 nucleotide sequence: TGTGCCAGCAGCTTAGGGTTCGCTTCGCACACCTTC.